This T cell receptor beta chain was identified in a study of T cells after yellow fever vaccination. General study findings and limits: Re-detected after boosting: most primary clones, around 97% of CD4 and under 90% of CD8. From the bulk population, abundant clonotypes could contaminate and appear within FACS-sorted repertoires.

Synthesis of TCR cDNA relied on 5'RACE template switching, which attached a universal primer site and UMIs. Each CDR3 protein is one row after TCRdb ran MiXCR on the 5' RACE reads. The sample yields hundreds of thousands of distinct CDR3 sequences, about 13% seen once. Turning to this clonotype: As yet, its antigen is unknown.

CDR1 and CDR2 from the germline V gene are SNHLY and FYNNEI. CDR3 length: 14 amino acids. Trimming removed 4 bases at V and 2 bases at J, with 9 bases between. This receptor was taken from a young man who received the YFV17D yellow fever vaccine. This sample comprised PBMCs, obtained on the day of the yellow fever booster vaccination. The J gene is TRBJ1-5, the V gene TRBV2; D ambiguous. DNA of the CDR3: TGTGCCAGCAGTGGCGGGTTGGGCAATCAGCCCCAGCATTTT. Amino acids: CASSGGLGNQPQHF. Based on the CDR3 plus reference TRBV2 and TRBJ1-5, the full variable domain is EPEVTQTPSHQVTQMGQEVILRCVPISNHLYFYWYRQILGQKVEFLVSFYNNEISEKSEIFDDQFSVERPDGSNFTLKIRSTKLEDSAMYFCASSGGLGNQPQHFGDGTRLSIL.